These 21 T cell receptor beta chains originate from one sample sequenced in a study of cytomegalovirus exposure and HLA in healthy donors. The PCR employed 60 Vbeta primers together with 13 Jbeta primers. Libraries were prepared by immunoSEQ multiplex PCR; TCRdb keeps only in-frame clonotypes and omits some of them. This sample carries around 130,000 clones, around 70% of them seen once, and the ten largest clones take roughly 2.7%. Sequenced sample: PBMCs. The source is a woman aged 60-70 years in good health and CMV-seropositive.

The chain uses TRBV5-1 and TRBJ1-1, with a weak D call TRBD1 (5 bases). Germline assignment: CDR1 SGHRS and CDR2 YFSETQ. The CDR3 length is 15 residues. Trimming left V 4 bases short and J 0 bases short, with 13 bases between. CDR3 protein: CASSIGADMNTEAFF. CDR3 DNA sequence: TGCGCCAGCAGCATAGGGGCAGACATGAACACTGAAGCTTTCTTT.

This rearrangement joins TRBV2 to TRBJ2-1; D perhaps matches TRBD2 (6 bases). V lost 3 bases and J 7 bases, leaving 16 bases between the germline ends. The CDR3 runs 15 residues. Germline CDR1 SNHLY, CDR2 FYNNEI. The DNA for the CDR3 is TGTGCCAGCAGTGACCCTGCGTTAGCGGAGAATGAGCAGTTCTTC. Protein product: CASSDPALAENEQFF.

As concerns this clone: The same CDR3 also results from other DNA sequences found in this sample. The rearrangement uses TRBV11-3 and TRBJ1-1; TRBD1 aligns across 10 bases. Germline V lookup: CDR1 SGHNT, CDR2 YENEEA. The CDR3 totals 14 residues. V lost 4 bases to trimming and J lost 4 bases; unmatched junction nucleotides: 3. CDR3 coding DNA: TGTGCCAGCAGCTCCGGACAGGGGGGCACTGAAGCTTTCTTT. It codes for CASSSGQGGTEAFF.

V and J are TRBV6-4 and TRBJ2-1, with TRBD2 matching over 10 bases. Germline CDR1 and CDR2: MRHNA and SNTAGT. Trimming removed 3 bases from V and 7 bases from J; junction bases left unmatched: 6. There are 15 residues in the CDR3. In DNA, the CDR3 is TGTGCCAGCAGTGAAAGGGGTAGCGGGGGGAATGAGCAGTTCTTC. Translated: CASSERGSGGNEQFF.

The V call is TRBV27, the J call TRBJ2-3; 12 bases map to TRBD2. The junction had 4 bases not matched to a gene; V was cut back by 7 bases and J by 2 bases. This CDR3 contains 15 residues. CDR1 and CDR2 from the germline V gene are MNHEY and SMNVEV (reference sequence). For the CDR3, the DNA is TGTGCCAGCACGCTAGCGGGGGGGAACACAGATACGCAGTATTTT. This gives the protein CASTLAGGNTDTQYF.

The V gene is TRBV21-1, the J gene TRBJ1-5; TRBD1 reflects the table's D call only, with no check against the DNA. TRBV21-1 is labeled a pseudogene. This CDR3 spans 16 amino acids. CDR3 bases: TGTGCCAGCAGATGGCCAGGACAGGGGGAGAATCAGCCCCAGCATTTT. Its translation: CASRWPGQGENQPQHF.

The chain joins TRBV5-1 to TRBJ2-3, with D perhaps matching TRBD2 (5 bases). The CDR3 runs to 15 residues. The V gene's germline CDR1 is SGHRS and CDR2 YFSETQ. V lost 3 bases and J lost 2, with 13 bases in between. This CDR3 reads CASSSRTRNTDTQYF. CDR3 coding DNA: TGCGCCAGCAGCTCCCGGACTCGAAACACAGATACGCAGTATTTT.

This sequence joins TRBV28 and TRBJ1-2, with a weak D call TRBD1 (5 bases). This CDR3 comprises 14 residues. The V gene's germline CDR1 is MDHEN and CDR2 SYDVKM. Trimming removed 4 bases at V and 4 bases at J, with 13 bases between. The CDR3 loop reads CASSSPPGGYGYTF. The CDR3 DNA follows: TGTGCCAGCAGTTCTCCGCCGGGGGGCTATGGCTACACCTTC.

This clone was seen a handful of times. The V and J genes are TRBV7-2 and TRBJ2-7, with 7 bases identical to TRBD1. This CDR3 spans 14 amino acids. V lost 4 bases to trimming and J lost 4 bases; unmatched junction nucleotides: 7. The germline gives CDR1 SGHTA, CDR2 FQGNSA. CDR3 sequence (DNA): TGTGCCAGCAGCTCTCCGACAGGGAAGTACGAGCAGTACTTC. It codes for CASSSPTGKYEQYF.

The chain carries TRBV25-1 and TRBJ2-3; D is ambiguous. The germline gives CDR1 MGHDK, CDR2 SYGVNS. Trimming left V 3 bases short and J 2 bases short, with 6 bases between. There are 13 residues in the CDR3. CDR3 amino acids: CASSDPSTDTQYF. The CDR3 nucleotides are TGTGCCAGCAGTGATCCCTCCACAGATACGCAGTATTTT.

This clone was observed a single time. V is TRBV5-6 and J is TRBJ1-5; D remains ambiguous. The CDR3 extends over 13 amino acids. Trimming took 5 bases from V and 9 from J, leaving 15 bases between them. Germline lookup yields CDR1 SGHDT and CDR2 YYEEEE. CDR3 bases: TGTGCCAGCAGTTCGGAGAACCATAGGCCCCAGCATTTT. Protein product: CASSSENHRPQHF.

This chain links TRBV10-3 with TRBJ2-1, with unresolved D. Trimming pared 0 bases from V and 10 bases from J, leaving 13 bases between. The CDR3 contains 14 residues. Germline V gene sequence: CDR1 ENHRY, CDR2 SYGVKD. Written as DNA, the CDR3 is TGTGCCATCAGTGAGTCGAACCGAGGTCACGAGCAGTTCTTC. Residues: CAISESNRGHEQFF.

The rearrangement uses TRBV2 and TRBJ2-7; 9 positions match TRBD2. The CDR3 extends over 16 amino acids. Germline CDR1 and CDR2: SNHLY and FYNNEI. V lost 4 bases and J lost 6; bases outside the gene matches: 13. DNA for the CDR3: TGTGCCAGCAGTGCCCGATGGGGCGCGGGGGGGCGCGAGCAGTACTTC. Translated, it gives CASSARWGAGGREQYF.

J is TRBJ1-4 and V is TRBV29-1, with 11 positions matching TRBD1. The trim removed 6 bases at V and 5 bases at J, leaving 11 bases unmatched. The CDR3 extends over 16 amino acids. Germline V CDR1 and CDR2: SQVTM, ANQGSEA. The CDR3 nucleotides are TGCAGCGTGAATACTCCGGGACAGGGGGTAAATGAAAAACTGTTTTTT. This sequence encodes CSVNTPGQGVNEKLFF. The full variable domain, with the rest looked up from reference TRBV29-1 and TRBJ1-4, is SAVISQKPSRDICQRGTSLTIQCQVDSQVTMMFWYRQQPGQSLTLIATANQGSEATYESGFVIDKFPISRPNLTFSTLTVSNMSPEDSSIYLCSVNTPGQGVNEKLFFGSGTQLSVL.

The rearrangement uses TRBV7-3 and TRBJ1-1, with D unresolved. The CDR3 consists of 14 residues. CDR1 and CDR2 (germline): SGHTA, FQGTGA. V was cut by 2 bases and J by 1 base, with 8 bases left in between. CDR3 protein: CASSLSGPNTEAFF. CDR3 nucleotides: TGTGCCAGCAGCTTATCTGGCCCGAACACTGAAGCTTTCTTT.

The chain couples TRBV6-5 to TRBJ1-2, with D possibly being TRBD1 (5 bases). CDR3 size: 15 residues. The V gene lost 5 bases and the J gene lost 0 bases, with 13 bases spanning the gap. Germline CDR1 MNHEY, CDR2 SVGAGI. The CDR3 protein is CASSKPGTSNYGYTF. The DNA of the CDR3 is TGTGCCAGCAGTAAACCCGGGACTTCTAACTATGGCTACACCTTC.

The CDR3 bases are TGTGCCAGCAGCGACACAGGGTTCCTATCCTACGAGCAGTACTTC. It encodes CASSDTGFLSYEQYF. The chain carries TRBV5-6 and TRBJ2-7, with TRBD1 as a possible D gene (6 bases). Trimming took 4 bases from V and 1 from J, leaving 15 bases between them. Germline assignment: CDR1 SGHDT and CDR2 YYEEEE. The CDR3 length is 15 residues.

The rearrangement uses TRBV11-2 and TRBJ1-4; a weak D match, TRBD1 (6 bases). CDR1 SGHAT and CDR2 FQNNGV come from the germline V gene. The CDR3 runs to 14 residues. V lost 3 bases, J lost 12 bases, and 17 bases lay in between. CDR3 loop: CASSFQDGGAELFF. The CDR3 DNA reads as TGTGCCAGCAGCTTCCAGGATGGGGGGGCGGAACTGTTTTTT.

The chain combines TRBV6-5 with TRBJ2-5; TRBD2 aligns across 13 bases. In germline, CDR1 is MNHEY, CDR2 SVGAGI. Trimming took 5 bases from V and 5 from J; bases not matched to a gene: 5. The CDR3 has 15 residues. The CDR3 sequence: CASSQGLAGRETQYF. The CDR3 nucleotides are TGTGCCAGCAGTCAGGGACTAGCGGGGAGGGAGACCCAGTACTTC.

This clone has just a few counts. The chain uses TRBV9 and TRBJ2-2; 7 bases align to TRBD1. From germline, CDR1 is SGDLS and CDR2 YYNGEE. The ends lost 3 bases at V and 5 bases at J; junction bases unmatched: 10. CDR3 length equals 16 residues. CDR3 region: CASSAPGQTITGELFF. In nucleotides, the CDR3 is TGTGCCAGCAGCGCTCCGGGACAGACAATTACCGGGGAGCTGTTTTTT.

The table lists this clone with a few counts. This chain's CDR3 is CASSPDRGRSHSPLHF. The CDR3 DNA reads TGTGCCAGCAGCCCGGACAGGGGTCGATCCCATTCACCCCTCCACTTT. V gene TRBV7-2 combines with J gene TRBJ1-6, with 9 bases identical to TRBD1. Germline V gene sequence: CDR1 SGHTA, CDR2 FQGNSA. The V segment lost 5 bases and the J segment 8 bases; nucleotides outside the gene matches: 10. This CDR3 has 16 residues.